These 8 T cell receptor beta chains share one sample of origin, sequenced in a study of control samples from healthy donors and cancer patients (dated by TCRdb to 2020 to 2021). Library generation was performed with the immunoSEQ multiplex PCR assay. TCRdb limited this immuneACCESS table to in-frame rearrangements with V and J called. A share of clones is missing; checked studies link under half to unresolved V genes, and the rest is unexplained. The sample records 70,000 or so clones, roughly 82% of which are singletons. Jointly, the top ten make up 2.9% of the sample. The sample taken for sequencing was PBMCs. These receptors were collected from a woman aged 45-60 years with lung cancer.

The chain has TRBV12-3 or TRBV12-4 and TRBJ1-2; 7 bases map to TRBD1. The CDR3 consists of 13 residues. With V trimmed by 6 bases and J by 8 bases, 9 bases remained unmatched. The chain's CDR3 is CASSLGQLEGYTF. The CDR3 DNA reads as TGTGCCAGCAGCTTGGGACAGCTCGAGGGCTACACCTTC.

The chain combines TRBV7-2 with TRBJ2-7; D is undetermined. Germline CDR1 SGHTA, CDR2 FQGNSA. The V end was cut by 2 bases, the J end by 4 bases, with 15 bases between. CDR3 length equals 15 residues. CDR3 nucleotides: TGTGCCAGCAGCTTATCCCCAGTACAAGGATACGAGCAGTACTTC. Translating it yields CASSLSPVQGYEQYF.

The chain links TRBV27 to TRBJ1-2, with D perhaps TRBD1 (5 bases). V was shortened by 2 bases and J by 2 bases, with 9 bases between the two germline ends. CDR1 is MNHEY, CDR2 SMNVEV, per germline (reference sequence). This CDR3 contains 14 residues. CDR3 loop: CASSLGTGNYGYTF. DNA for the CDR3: TGTGCCAGCAGTTTAGGGACGGGGAACTATGGCTACACCTTC.

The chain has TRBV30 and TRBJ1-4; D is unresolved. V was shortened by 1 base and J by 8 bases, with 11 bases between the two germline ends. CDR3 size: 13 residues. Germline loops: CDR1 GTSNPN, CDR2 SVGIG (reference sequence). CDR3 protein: CAWSALRREKLFF. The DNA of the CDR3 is TGTGCCTGGAGTGCCCTAAGGCGAGAAAAACTGTTTTTT.

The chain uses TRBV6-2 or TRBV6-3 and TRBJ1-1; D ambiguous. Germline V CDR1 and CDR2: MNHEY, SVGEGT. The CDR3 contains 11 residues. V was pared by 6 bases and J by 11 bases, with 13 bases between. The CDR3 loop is CASSSPGEAFF. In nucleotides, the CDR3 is TGTGCCAGCAGCTCCCCCGGGGAGGCTTTCTTT.

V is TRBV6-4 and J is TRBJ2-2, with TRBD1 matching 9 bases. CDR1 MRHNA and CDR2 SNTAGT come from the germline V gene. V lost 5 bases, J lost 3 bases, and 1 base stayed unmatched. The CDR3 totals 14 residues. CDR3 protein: CASSTGGHTGELFF. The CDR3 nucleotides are TGTGCCAGCAGTACAGGGGGCCACACCGGGGAGCTGTTTTTT.

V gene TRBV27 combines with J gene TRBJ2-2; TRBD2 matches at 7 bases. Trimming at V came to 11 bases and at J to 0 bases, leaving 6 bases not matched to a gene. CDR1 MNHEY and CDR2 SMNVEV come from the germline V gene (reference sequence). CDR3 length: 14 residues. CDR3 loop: CARGSGPNTGELFF. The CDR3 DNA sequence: TGTGCCCGAGGTAGCGGGCCGAACACCGGGGAGCTGTTTTTT.

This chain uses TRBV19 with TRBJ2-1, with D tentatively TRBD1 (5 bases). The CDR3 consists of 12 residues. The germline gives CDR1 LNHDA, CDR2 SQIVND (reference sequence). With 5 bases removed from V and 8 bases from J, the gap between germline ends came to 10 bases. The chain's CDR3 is CASSARGYEQFF. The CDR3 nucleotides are TGTGCCAGTAGTGCAAGGGGCTATGAGCAGTTCTTC.